This TCR beta chain was identified in a study of vaccination and CD4 T cells after COVID-19 (dated by TCRdb to the early 2020s). Some background on the complete study: Convalescent patients had a positive SARS-CoV-2 result on nasal swab PCR, and of these patients, nine had mild disease and one had severe disease. Control cultures used a CEFX viral epitope pool as positive control, an HIV-1 Nef peptide pool as negative control, or no peptide. Post-COVID blood samples from convalescent patients were collected a median of approximately 93 days after diagnosis, with a range of roughly 35 to 161 days. In around 9 COVID-19 convalescent patients and several infection-naive healthy vaccine recipients, researchers compared the spike-specific CD4+ TCR repertoire from before mRNA vaccination with the repertoire from after. In the convalescent cohort there were six males and four females, among whom were two Hispanic individuals, seven Caucasians, two Asians and one multiracial person. Post-vaccine blood samples were taken a median of 72 days after the second vaccine dose, with a range of roughly 14 to 250 days. Each participant got two doses of either the Pfizer-BioNTech BNT162b2 vaccine (n=8) or the Moderna mRNA-1273 vaccine (n=2). Overlapping spike peptide pools from SARS-CoV-2 and from the common cold coronaviruses HCoV-NL63, HCoV-OC43 and HCoV-229E were used as culture stimuli.

To note about this clonotype: No cognate antigen has been identified for it. It has no much larger one-base neighbor in the sample; base qualities were not kept.

Reading the germline V gene gives CDR1 SGDLS and CDR2 YYNGEE. The junction carries 13 bases between V and J, which are trimmed by 0 bases and 4 bases respectively. Spanning cysteine to phenylalanine, the CDR3 consists of 15 amino acids. CDR3 DNA is the only sequence kept; it has 45 bases, read in frame from the first base. This specimen's treatment or condition label, per the study, means: approximately nine-day PBMC culture with coronavirus spike peptide pools or control peptides (ViraFEST assay). The ViraFEST assay, used in the study, expanded antigen-specific T cells with peptide pools and then identified the expanded clonotypes through TCR sequencing. The convalescent patients' positive SARS-CoV-2 PCR tests fell between March and December 2020, which was before the Alpha, Beta and Delta variants emerged in the United States. Each well held 2 million to 2.5 million PBMCs cultured with 9 to 10 ug/ml peptide pools in IMDM containing about 5% human AB serum and roughly 9 IU/ml IL-2. On days 3 and 7, half of the culture medium was replaced with fresh IL-2-containing medium. Once the cells had been in culture for over nine days, the EasySep CD4+ T cell isolation kit was used to isolate CD4+ T cells by negative selection. PBMCs were separated from whole blood using Ficoll-Paque Plus gradient centrifugation and then either used fresh or cryopreserved at -140C. Each culture condition was generally run in triplicate wells.

Overall study outcomes, separate from this receptor: Only a relatively small number of convalescent patients were included in the study, and early timepoints following natural infection were not analyzed. In convalescent patients, nearly all vaccine-specific clones (304 of 307) were found to be mono-reactive for SARS-CoV-2 spike rather than cross-reactive with common cold coronaviruses. In convalescent patients, a median approximately 90% of post-vaccine SARS-CoV-2-reactive clones were detected only after vaccination, suggesting vaccine-specific priming. An increase in the median number of SARS-CoV-2-reactive clonotypes from approximately 23 after infection to 38 after vaccination was observed, but the change was not found to be significant.

Library construction relied on PCR. DNA from cultured CD4+ T cells was subjected to TCR sequencing with the Oncomine TCR Beta short-read assay at the Johns Hopkins FTIC core. Genomic DNA was extracted from the cultured CD4+ T cells with the QIAamp micro DNA kit. The Oncomine TCR Beta libraries from cultured CD4+ T cells were pooled using unique dual indexes and then sequenced on an Illumina iSeq 100. The study's own analysis went as follows. Non-productive sequences were removed, and CDR3s that did not start with C, did not end with F or W, or were shorter than 7 amino acids were discarded. The MANAFEST web application was used to identify antigen-specific clonotypes by comparing peptide-stimulated wells against reference wells and other culture wells. An FDR below 0.05, an odds ratio above 5, and a productive frequency above 0.1% in at least two of three replicate wells were required for clones to be considered positive. A clonotype was classed as cross-reactive if the clonotype showed significant expansion both in SARS-CoV-2 spike wells and in at least one common cold coronavirus spike condition. CDR3 homology was assessed with Levenshtein distances (stringdist) and unrooted phylogenetic trees (ape) in R version 3.6.1. TCRdb itself trimmed the public reads at Q25 with fastp, ran MiXCR and retained productive beta chains. Every CDR3 protein is listed once, alongside the most common genes and DNA of its rows. What appears here as the V and J calls and clone size reflects TCRdb's work, not the paper's. This sample comprises about 11,000 distinct CDR3 sequences, about 64% of them detected only once. Together, the top ten hold 11% to 15% of the sample.

The chain couples TRBV9 to TRBJ1-2; the D gene is perhaps TRBD1, on 6 matching bases. The receptor was derived from a human donor who had recovered from COVID-19. Sample: CD4+ T cells from blood, cultured in vitro. The nucleotides read TGTGCCAGCAGCGTAGAGGGGGTTTCGGTCTATGGCTACACCTTC. Its translation is CASSVEGVSVYGYTF.